This T cell receptor (beta chain) was recorded in a study of vaccination and CD4 T cells after COVID-19. Study context: Median time from second vaccine dose to sampling was over 55 days (14 to 241).

Note on this clonotype: The antigen is not known.

Germline V lookup: CDR1 SGHNT, CDR2 YYREEE (reference sequence). The length of the CDR3 is 16 residues. The V segment lost 6 bases and the J segment 4 bases; nucleotides outside the gene matches: 6. This sample's treatment: roughly ten-day PBMC culture with coronavirus spike peptide pools or control peptides (ViraFEST assay). Negative selection purified CD4+ T cells after approximately nine days of culture. Sequenced with the Oncomine TCR Beta short-read assay was DNA taken from cultured CD4+ T cells. The genomic DNA was obtained from cultured CD4+ T cells by extraction with the QIAamp micro DNA kit. TCRdb analysed the PCR reads with MiXCR anew, one entry per CDR3 protein. The sample records 20,000 or so distinct CDR3 sequences, around 50% being singletons.

Sequencing used CD4+ T cells from blood, cultured in vitro. The chain recombines TRBV5-4 with TRBJ2-2; 13 nucleotides align to TRBD2. The sequence derives from a human donor who had recovered from COVID-19. CDR3 sequence (DNA): TGTGCCAGCACGCAAGGACTAGCGGGAGCCACCGGGGAGCTGTTTTTT. Amino acid sequence: CASTQGLAGATGELFF.